The rows below give T cell receptor beta chains drawn from one sample of a study of T cell changes during pregnancy in multiple sclerosis. The repertoire was sequenced with immunoSEQ multiplex PCR; TCRdb's copy has only in-frame clones and lacks some. The sample includes around 52,000 clones, roughly 90% seen only once; the top ten take less than 0.2%. This material consisted of CD4+ T cells from peripheral blood mononuclear cells, taken after pregnancy. The receptors were sampled from a female donor in good health, enrolled as a control in a pregnancy study. Each CDR3 is given with its conserved first and last residue. A D gene is named only where the DNA matches it firmly. Some rows have no size entry. The others give once, few or many, or a class for an expanded clone.

TRBD1	TRBV5-4	15	TRBJ1-2	NA	TGTGCCAGCACCCCCTCCTTGACAGGGAGGTATGGCTACACCTTC	CASTPSLTGRYGYTF
NA	TRBV14	11	TRBJ2-5	NA	TGTGCCAGCAGCCCAGGGGAGACCCAGTACTTC	CASSPGETQYF
TRBD1	TRBV7-7	15	TRBJ2-3	NA	TGTGCTAGCGCCAAAACAGGGGTTAGCACAGATACGCAGTATTTT	CASAKTGVSTDTQYF
TRBD1	TRBV7-8	16	TRBJ1-5	NA	TGTGCCAGCAGTAAACAGGGGGACCATAGCAATCAGCCCCAGCATTTT	CASSKQGDHSNQPQHF
NA	TRBV6-5	13	TRBJ1-1	NA	TGTGCCAGCAGTTACTCCCGGGGATCCGAAGCTTTCTTT	CASSYSRGSEAFF
TRBD1	TRBV25-1	13	TRBJ1-2	once	TGTGCCAGCAGCCCTAGGGACAGCTATGGCTACACCTTC	CASSPRDSYGYTF
NA	TRBV18	13	TRBJ1-1	NA	TGTGCCAGCTCAGCGATGTCCGGGACAGAAGCTTTCTTT	CASSAMSGTEAFF
NA	TRBV28	11	TRBJ1-5	NA	TGTGCCAGCAGTTTAGGGCGGCCCCAGCATTTT	CASSLGRPQHF
NA	TRBV21-1	19	TRBJ1-4	NA	TGTGCCAGCAGTAAAAGATTGCCCAGACGCCGGGAGGCCAATGAAAAACTGTTTTTT	CASSKRLPRRREANEKLFF
NA	TRBV7-6	16	TRBJ1-4	NA	TGTGCCAGCAGCTTACTCCAGGCCAATTTAATGGGAGAACTGTTTTTT	CASSLLQANLMGELFF
NA	TRBV18	14	TRBJ1-1	NA	TGTGCCAGCTCACCCAGAAGGGAGAGCGCTGAAGCTTTCTTT	CASSPRRESAEAFF
NA	TRBV30	13	TRBJ1-5	NA	TGTGCCTGGAGTGAGGGGGAAAACCAGCCCCAGCATTTT	CAWSEGENQPQHF
TRBD1	TRBV11-2	16	TRBJ2-7	NA	TGTGCCAGCAGCTTAGGCCGACAGGGGAAAGGCTACGAGCAGTACTTC	CASSLGRQGKGYEQYF
TRBD1	TRBV5-1	14	TRBJ2-5	NA	TGCGCCAGCACCCGACAGGGCGGAGGAGAGACCCAGTACTTC	CASTRQGGGETQYF
TRBD1	TRBV18	17	TRBJ2-6	NA	TGTGCCAGCTCACTTGGACAGGGGGCTTCTGGGGCCAACGTCCTGACTTTC	CASSLGQGASGANVLTF